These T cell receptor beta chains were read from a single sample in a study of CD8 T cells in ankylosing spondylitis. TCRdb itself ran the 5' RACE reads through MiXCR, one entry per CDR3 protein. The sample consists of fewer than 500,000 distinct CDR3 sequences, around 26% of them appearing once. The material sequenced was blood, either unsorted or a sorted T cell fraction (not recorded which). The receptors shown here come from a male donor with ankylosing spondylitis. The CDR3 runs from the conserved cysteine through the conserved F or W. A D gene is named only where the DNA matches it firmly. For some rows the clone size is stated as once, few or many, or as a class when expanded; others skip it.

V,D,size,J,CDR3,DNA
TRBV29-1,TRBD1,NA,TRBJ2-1,CSLFRDRVNNEQFF,TGCAGTTTGTTTCGGGACAGGGTAAACAATGAGCAGTTCTTC
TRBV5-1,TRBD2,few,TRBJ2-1,CASLAGDDGEQFF,TGCGCCAGCCTAGCGGGAGATGATGGTGAGCAGTTCTTC
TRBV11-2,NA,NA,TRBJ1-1,CASSFYREGGTEAFF,TGTGCCAGCAGCTTTTACAGGGAAGGTGGCACTGAAGCTTTCTTT
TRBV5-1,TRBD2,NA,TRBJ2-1,CASRFSGRAYNEQFF,TGCGCCAGCAGATTTAGCGGGAGGGCCTACAATGAGCAGTTCTTC
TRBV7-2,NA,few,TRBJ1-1,CASNYQLGNTEAFF,TGTGCCAGCAACTATCAGCTGGGTAACACTGAAGCTTTCTTT
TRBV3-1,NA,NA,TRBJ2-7,CASSPEPSFYEQYF,TGTGCCAGCAGCCCGGAGCCTAGTTTCTACGAGCAGTACTTC
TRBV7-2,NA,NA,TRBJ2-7,CASSSNREWNLYEQYF,TGTGCCAGCAGCTCAAACAGGGAATGGAACCTCTACGAGCAGTACTTC
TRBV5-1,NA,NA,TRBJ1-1,CASSSIDGPVNTEAFF,TGCGCCAGCAGCTCTATAGACGGGCCTGTGAACACTGAAGCTTTCTTT
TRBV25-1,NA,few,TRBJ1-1,CASSGQADTEAFF,TGTGCCAGCAGTGGACAGGCGGACACTGAAGCTTTCTTT
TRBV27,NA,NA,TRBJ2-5,CASSYLGVPETQYF,TGTGCCAGCAGTTACCTGGGGGTCCCGGAGACCCAGTACTTC
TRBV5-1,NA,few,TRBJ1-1,CASSFGKQNTEAFF,TGCGCCAGCAGCTTCGGCAAACAGAACACTGAAGCTTTCTTT
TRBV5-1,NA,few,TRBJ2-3,CASLRGGSTDTQYF,TGCGCCAGCCTTCGAGGGGGTAGCACAGATACGCAGTATTTT
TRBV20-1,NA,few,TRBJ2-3,CSALSGSESTDTQYF,TGCAGTGCCTTGTCGGGTAGCGAAAGCACAGATACGCAGTATTTT
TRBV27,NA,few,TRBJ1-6,CASSWAAGSPPLHF,TGTGCCAGCAGTTGGGCTGCGGGCTCTCCGCCCCTCCACTTT
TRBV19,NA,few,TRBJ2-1,CASSQLLSSYNEQFF,TGTGCCAGTAGTCAGTTACTCAGCTCCTACAATGAGCAGTTCTTC
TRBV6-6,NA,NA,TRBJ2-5,CASSYGPKETQYF,TGTGCCAGCAGTTACGGACCGAAAGAGACCCAGTACTTC
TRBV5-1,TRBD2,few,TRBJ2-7,CASSLDSGRAYEQYF,TGCGCCAGCAGCTTGGATAGCGGGAGGGCCTACGAGCAGTACTTC
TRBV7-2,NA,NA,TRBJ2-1,CASSLGSSRYNEQFF,TGTGCCAGCAGCTTGGGGTCTTCACGGTACAATGAGCAGTTCTTC
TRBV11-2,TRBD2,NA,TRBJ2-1,CASSFGSAREYYNEQFF,TGTGCCAGCAGCTTTGGAAGTGCGCGGGAGTATTACAATGAGCAGTTCTTC
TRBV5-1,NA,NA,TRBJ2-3,CASSYDTDTQYF,TGCGCCAGCAGCTACGACACAGATACGCAGTATTTT
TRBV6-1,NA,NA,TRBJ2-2,CASSARDGNTGELFF,TGTGCCAGCAGTGCAAGGGACGGTAACACCGGGGAGCTGTTTTTT
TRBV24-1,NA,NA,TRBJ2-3,CATGPSGGDTQYF,TGTGCCACCGGCCCCAGTGGGGGAGATACGCAGTATTTT
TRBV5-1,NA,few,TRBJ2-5,CASSLRLPLQETQYF,TGCGCCAGCAGCTTGAGACTCCCGTTACAAGAGACCCAGTACTTC
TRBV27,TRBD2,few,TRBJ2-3,CASTRLAGWTDTQYF,TGTGCCAGCACCAGACTAGCGGGATGGACAGATACGCAGTATTTT
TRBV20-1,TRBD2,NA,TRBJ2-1,CSARDPAGVGGNEQFF,TGCAGTGCTAGAGATCCCGCGGGAGTGGGCGGGAATGAGCAGTTCTTC
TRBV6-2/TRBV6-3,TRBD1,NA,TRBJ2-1,CASSYSTGTSTSYNEQFF,TGTGCCAGCAGTTACTCGACAGGGACGTCAACATCCTACAATGAGCAGTTCTTC
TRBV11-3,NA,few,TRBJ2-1,CASSSSTGSSYNEQFF,TGTGCCAGCAGCTCCTCGACGGGAAGCTCCTACAATGAGCAGTTCTTC
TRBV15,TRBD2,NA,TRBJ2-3,CATSQRLAENTDTQYF,TGTGCCACCAGCCAAAGACTAGCGGAAAACACAGATACGCAGTATTTT
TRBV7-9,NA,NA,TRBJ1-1,CASQRDGMNTEAFF,TGTGCCAGCCAACGGGACGGCATGAACACTGAAGCTTTCTTT
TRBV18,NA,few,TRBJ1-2,CASSPPGGYGYTF,TGTGCCAGCTCACCACCGGGGGGCTATGGCTACACCTTC
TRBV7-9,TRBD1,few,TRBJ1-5,CASSLAGQGDQPQHF,TGTGCCAGCAGCTTAGCGGGACAGGGTGATCAGCCCCAGCATTTT
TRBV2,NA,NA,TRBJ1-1,CASGRYEAEAFF,TGTGCCAGTGGACGTTATGAGGCTGAAGCTTTCTTT
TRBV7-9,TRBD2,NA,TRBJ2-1,CASSPRLAGLDEQFF,TGTGCCAGCAGCCCCAGACTAGCGGGACTGGATGAGCAGTTCTTC
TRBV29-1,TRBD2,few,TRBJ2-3,CSAGGGPSTDTQYF,TGCAGCGCCGGGGGGGGCCCTAGCACAGATACGCAGTATTTT
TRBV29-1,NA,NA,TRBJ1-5,CSVRHGDQPQHF,TGCAGCGTTAGACATGGGGATCAGCCCCAGCATTTT